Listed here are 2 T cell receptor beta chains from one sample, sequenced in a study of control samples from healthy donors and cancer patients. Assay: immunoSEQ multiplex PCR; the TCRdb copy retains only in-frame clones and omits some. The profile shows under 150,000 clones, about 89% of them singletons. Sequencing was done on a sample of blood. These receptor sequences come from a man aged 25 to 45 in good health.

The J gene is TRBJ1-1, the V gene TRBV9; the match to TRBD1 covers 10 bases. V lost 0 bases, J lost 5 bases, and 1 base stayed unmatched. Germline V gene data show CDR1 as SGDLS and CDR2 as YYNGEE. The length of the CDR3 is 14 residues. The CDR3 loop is CASSVGDRGTEAFF. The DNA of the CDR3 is TGTGCCAGCAGCGTAGGGGACAGGGGAACTGAAGCTTTCTTT.

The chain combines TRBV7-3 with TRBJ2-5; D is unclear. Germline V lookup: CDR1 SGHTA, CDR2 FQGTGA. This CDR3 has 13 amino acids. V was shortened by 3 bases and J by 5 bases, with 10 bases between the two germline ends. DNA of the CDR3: TGTGCCAGCAGCTTTGGCTCCTCGGAGACCCAGTACTTC. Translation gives CASSFGSSETQYF. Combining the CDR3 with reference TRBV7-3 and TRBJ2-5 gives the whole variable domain GAGVSQTPSNKVTEKGKYVELRCDPISGHTALYWYRQSLGQGPEFLIYFQGTGAADDSGLPNDRFFAVRPEGSVSTLKIQRTERGDSAVYLCASSFGSSETQYFGPGTRLLVL.